This passage covers 24 T cell receptor beta chains from one sample sequenced in a study of siplizumab effects on memory and regulatory T cells. Here immunoSEQ multiplex PCR was the method, and the copy in TCRdb shows in-frame clones only, minus some. The profile shows approximately 100,000 clones, about 95% of them singletons. Sequencing used non-Treg CD4+ T cells sorted from blood. The receptors come from a human donor in good health.

V usage is TRBV6-1 and J usage is TRBJ2-2; D perhaps matches TRBD2 (6 bases). Germline CDR1 reads MNHNS; CDR2 reads SASEGT. The CDR3 loop spans 14 amino acids. V lost 5 bases and J lost 4, with 11 bases in between. The CDR3 region is CASSSPGATGELFF. The CDR3 DNA follows: TGTGCCAGCAGTAGCCCGGGAGCCACCGGGGAGCTGTTTTTT.

This clone was seen more than once but under ten times. This sequence joins TRBV5-1 and TRBJ1-3; no clear D gene. There are 14 residues in the CDR3. Trimming left V 6 bases short and J 0 bases short, with 10 bases between. The V gene's germline CDR1 is SGHRS and CDR2 YFSETQ. CDR3 in DNA: TGCGCCAGCATGGAGAATCCCTCTGGAAACACCATATATTTT. This gives the protein CASMENPSGNTIYF. The complete variable domain, with remaining parts taken from reference TRBV5-1 and TRBJ1-3, reads KAGVTQTPRYLIKTRGQQVTLSCSPISGHRSVSWYQQTPGQGLQFLFEYFSETQRNKGNFPGRFSGRQFSNSRSEMNVSTLELGDSALYLCASMENPSGNTIYFGEGSWLTVV.

CDR3 sequence (DNA): TGTGCCAGCAGAAGGACTGTCTCCTACAATGAGCAGTTCTTC. Its protein product is CASRRTVSYNEQFF. J is TRBJ2-1 and V is TRBV28, with D perhaps matching TRBD2 (5 bases). Germline V gene sequence: CDR1 MDHEN, CDR2 SYDVKM. CDR3 length equals 14 residues. Trimming took off 6 bases at V and 0 bases at J, with 9 bases between the two ends.

The gene calls are TRBV5-1 and TRBJ1-1, with D maybe TRBD1 (5 bases). This CDR3 comprises 13 residues. CDR1 and CDR2 (germline): SGHRS, YFSETQ. The V gene lost 1 base and the J gene lost 6 bases, with 10 bases spanning the gap. The CDR3 DNA is TGCGCCAGCAGCTTGCATCCACAGGCTGAAGCTTTCTTT. This codes for CASSLHPQAEAFF.

This chain links TRBV28 with TRBJ1-5; TRBD1 might be the D (5 bases). This CDR3 is 18 amino acids long. V lost 1 base to trimming and J lost 1 base, with 17 bases between them. The germline V gene has CDR1 MDHEN and CDR2 SYDVKM. The CDR3 DNA is TGTGCCAGCAGTTTATTTAACATTAGGGACGAGAGCAATCAGCCCCAGCATTTT. It translates to CASSLFNIRDESNQPQHF.

CDR3 nucleotide sequence: TGTGCCAGCAGTGAATACTTCAGGGTGGTGTCTATCGGCCCTGAGCAGTTCTTC. Protein product: CASSEYFRVVSIGPEQFF. The gene calls are TRBV6-1 and TRBJ2-1, with D perhaps TRBD1 (5 bases). The CDR3 has 18 residues. Germline V gene sequence: CDR1 MNHNS, CDR2 SASEGT. The V gene lost 2 bases and the J gene lost 9 bases, with 26 bases spanning the gap.

This clone came up a few times. This chain joins TRBV5-1 and TRBJ2-7, with unresolved D. Trimming cost V 4 bases and J 3 bases, with 20 bases left between them. The CDR3 consists of 16 residues. Germline CDR1 reads SGHRS; CDR2 reads YFSETQ. CDR3 residues: CASSPGPGGSYYEQYF. For the CDR3, the DNA is TGCGCCAGCAGCCCGGGCCCGGGTGGCAGTTACTACGAGCAGTACTTC.

V usage is TRBV28 and J usage is TRBJ1-1; D gene unclear. The CDR3 totals 13 residues. The germline V gene encodes CDR1 MDHEN and CDR2 SYDVKM. Trimming took 0 bases from V and 6 from J, leaving 8 bases between them. CDR3 region: CASSLWGIAEAFF. The CDR3 coding sequence is TGTGCCAGCAGTTTATGGGGGATCGCTGAAGCTTTCTTT.

The CDR3 DNA is TGTGCCAGCAGTGTCAGGGGGCGGGAGCAGTACTTC. As protein: CASSVRGREQYF. This sequence joins TRBV2 and TRBJ2-7; 8 nucleotides line up with TRBD1. Losses at the gene ends were 4 bases for V and 7 bases for J; bases not matched to a gene: 3. Germline V gene lookup returns CDR1 SNHLY and CDR2 FYNNEI. This CDR3 contains 12 residues.

In its sample, this clone was seen a few times. The CDR3 nucleotides are TGTGCCAGCAGCTTACAGCGGAACACTGAAGCTTTCTTT. Protein: CASSLQRNTEAFF. This chain uses TRBV7-2 with TRBJ1-1; D not resolved. Trimming cost V 2 bases and J 1 base, with 5 bases left between them. The V gene's germline CDR1 is SGHTA and CDR2 FQGNSA. This CDR3 spans 13 amino acids.

This chain joins TRBV5-1 and TRBJ2-3, with D possibly TRBD1 on 6 matching bases. Trimming took 2 bases from V and 4 from J, leaving 11 bases between them. CDR1 is SGHRS and CDR2 is YFSETQ in the germline V gene. CDR3 length: 14 amino acids. CDR3 protein: CASSLGGYADTQYF. Here the CDR3 DNA reads TGCGCCAGCAGCTTAGGGGGATACGCAGATACGCAGTATTTT. The variable domain in full, completed from reference TRBV5-1 and TRBJ2-3, reads KAGVTQTPRYLIKTRGQQVTLSCSPISGHRSVSWYQQTPGQGLQFLFEYFSETQRNKGNFPGRFSGRQFSNSRSEMNVSTLELGDSALYLCASSLGGYADTQYFGPGTRLTVL.

This chain joins TRBV11-1 and TRBJ1-4; maybe TRBD1 (5 bases). Germline lookup yields CDR1 SGHAT and CDR2 FQDESV (reference sequence). Trimming left V 4 bases short and J 0 bases short, with 12 bases between. CDR3 size: 16 residues. The CDR3 spells CASSSGHVATNEKLFF. The CDR3 DNA reads as TGTGCCAGCAGCTCCGGACACGTTGCAACTAATGAAAAACTGTTTTTT.

This chain connects TRBV18 to TRBJ1-3; D unresolved. Looked up from germline, CDR1 is KGHSH and CDR2 is LQKENI. CDR3 length: 16 amino acids. The germline V and J ends were trimmed by 3 bases and 4 bases, with 16 bases remaining between them. CDR3 in DNA: TGTGCCAGCTCACCTCCTTCTACCTACCGCGGAAACACCATATATTTT. It codes for CASSPPSTYRGNTIYF.

CDR3 sequence reads: CASSPGHLNEKLFF. The CDR3 DNA sequence: TGCGCCAGCAGCCCGGGACACCTTAATGAAAAACTGTTTTTT. The rearrangement joins TRBV5-1 to TRBJ1-4; D is perhaps TRBD1 (6 bases). The CDR3 has 14 residues. Germline V lookup: CDR1 SGHRS, CDR2 YFSETQ. V was pared by 4 bases and J by 4 bases, with 11 bases between.

V is TRBV18 and J is TRBJ1-1; D perhaps matches TRBD1 (5 bases). CDR3 length: 14 residues. V dropped 3 bases and J dropped 6 bases, with 14 bases sitting between them. CDR1 and CDR2 from the germline V gene are KGHSH and LQKENI. The CDR3: CASSPPGGTSEAFF. The CDR3 DNA reads TGTGCCAGCTCACCCCCCGGGGGGACCTCTGAAGCTTTCTTT. Drawing the rest from reference TRBV18 and TRBJ1-1, the complete variable domain is NAGVMQNPRHLVRRRGQEARLRCSPMKGHSHVYWYRQLPEEGLKFMVYLQKENIIDESGMPKERFSAEFPKEGPSILRIQQVVRGDSAAYFCASSPPGGTSEAFFGQGTRLTVV.

This chain connects TRBV7-9 to TRBJ1-1; the D is unclear. Germline CDR1 SEHNR, CDR2 FQNEAQ (reference sequence). V was cut by 3 bases and J by 2 bases, with 10 bases left in between. CDR3 length: 14 residues. The CDR3 coding sequence is TGTGCCAGCAGCTTGACCACAGCTAACACTGAAGCTTTCTTT. Protein sequence: CASSLTTANTEAFF.

The chain joins TRBV18 to TRBJ1-4, with a possible D match to TRBD1 (5 bases). V was clipped by 0 bases and J by 7 bases, with 9 bases between them. The CDR3 is 14 residues long. Germline V gives CDR1 KGHSH, CDR2 LQKENI. The CDR3: CASSPPGGVEKLFF. CDR3 DNA sequence: TGTGCCAGCTCACCACCGGGGGGTGTTGAAAAACTGTTTTTT.

The gene calls are TRBV5-1 and TRBJ2-3, with a weak D call TRBD1 (6 bases). Germline loops: CDR1 SGHRS, CDR2 YFSETQ. Trimming removed 6 bases at V and 6 bases at J, with 14 bases between. The CDR3 runs 13 residues. Here the CDR3 DNA reads TGCGCCAGCAACGCCGCCCAGGGGGATACGCAGTATTTT. Translated: CASNAAQGDTQYF.

The chain has TRBV6-1 and TRBJ2-7; 12 positions agree with TRBD1. After removal of 3 bases from V and 4 bases from J, the junction contained 4 bases not matched to a gene. The CDR3 extends over 15 amino acids. In germline, CDR1 is MNHNS, CDR2 SASEGT. The CDR3 here is CASSDLGQGAYEQYF. CDR3 DNA sequence: TGTGCCAGCAGTGACCTGGGACAGGGGGCATACGAGCAGTACTTC.

This clone was picked up one time. This rearrangement joins TRBV18 to TRBJ1-1; D possibly corresponds to TRBD1 (5 bases). The CDR3 is 15 amino acids. From germline, CDR1 is KGHSH and CDR2 LQKENI. V was clipped by 3 bases and J by 0 bases, with 11 bases between them. The CDR3 is CASSPPGTVNTEAFF. CDR3 sequence (DNA): TGTGCCAGCTCACCTCCAGGGACCGTGAACACTGAAGCTTTCTTT.

The rearrangement uses TRBV5-1 and TRBJ2-1; 10 bases match TRBD2. V gave up 5 bases and J gave up 6 bases; unmatched junction bases: 11. The CDR3 has 16 amino acids. Germline V gene sequence: CDR1 SGHRS, CDR2 YFSETQ. CDR3 region: CASRRQTSGSGNEQFF. The CDR3 region has the DNA TGCGCCAGCAGGCGACAGACTAGCGGGTCGGGCAATGAGCAGTTCTTC.

V gene TRBV6-4 combines with J gene TRBJ1-1; unclear D gene. The CDR3 has 13 amino acids. Trimming cost V 3 bases and J 2 bases, with 7 bases left between them. CDR1 is MRHNA and CDR2 is SNTAGT in the germline V gene. In DNA form, the CDR3 reads TGTGCCAGCAGTGAGACCTCAAACACTGAAGCTTTCTTT. This translates into CASSETSNTEAFF.

V gene TRBV14 combines with J gene TRBJ2-1, with 9 bases aligning to TRBD2. Trimming took 6 bases from V and 5 from J; bases not matched to a gene: 5. Germline lookup yields CDR1 SGHDN and CDR2 FVKESK. CDR3 length: 14 residues. The CDR3 DNA is TGTGCCAGCAGTCGACTAGCGGACGACAATGAGCAGTTCTTC. Amino acid sequence: CASSRLADDNEQFF. Filled out from reference TRBV14 and TRBJ2-1, the complete variable domain reads EAGVTQFPSHSVIEKGQTVTLRCDPISGHDNLYWYRRVMGKEIKFLLHFVKESKQDESGMPNNRFLAERTGGTYSTLKVQPAELEDSGVYFCASSRLADDNEQFFGPGTRLTVL.

The V call is TRBV7-9, the J call TRBJ2-2; no clear D gene. Trimming removed 2 bases at V and 0 bases at J, with 7 bases between. The germline gives CDR1 SEHNR, CDR2 FQNEAQ (reference sequence). The CDR3 has 15 residues. The CDR3 sequence: CASSLLKTNTGELFF. CDR3 nucleotides: TGTGCCAGCAGCTTATTGAAGACGAACACCGGGGAGCTGTTTTTT.